This entry is about one T cell receptor (beta chain). Its antigen is unidentified. The data originate from a study of blood T cells in healthy people across ages. Study findings and constraints: While age rose, TCR beta diversity per million T cells dropped in a roughly linear way.

The use of a sample-barcoded 5' primer and a J-beta primer mix characterized a second PCR of roughly 6 to 11 cycles. TCRdb passed the 5' RACE reads through MiXCR, listing each CDR3 protein once. The sample contains approximately 1.5 million distinct CDR3 sequences, around 36% of which appear only once. The CDR3 totals 14 residues. CDR1 and CDR2 (germline): MNHEY, SMNVEV (reference sequence). Trimming at V came to 5 bases and at J to 4 bases, leaving 4 bases not matched to a gene. The source of this sequence is a woman in her 30s in good health. The sequenced sample consisted of blood. The rearrangement joins TRBV27 to TRBJ2-1; 8 positions match TRBD1. CDR3 in amino acids: CASSRWDRYNEQFF. CDR3 nucleotides: TGTGCCAGCAGTCGCTGGGACAGGTACAATGAGCAGTTCTTC.